This TCR beta chain is from a study of blood T cells in healthy people across ages. The ends lost 5 bases at V and 6 bases at J; junction bases unmatched: 6. There are 15 residues in the CDR3. A J-beta primer mix and a sample-barcoded 5' primer were used in a second PCR of about 7 to 12 cycles. Researchers report that each sample yielded at least 2.5 million CDR3-containing paired-end reads. TCRdb reanalysed the 5' RACE reads using MiXCR and keeps one entry per CDR3 protein. The sample has some 800,000 distinct CDR3 sequences; 40% to 50% are singletons. The chain is built from TRBV12-3 or TRBV12-4 and TRBJ1-5; 11 bases are shared with TRBD1. Sequencing was performed on blood. This sequence was found in a man aged 60 to 75 in good health. Here the CDR3 DNA reads TGTGCCAGCAGTCGGGGACAGGGGGTTCGTCAGCCCCAGCATTTT. Its protein is CASSRGQGVRQPQHF.